The 23 T cell receptor beta chains given below trace back to one sample, sequenced in a study of T-cell reconstitution after alpha-beta-depleted transplantation in children. Unique molecular identifiers were incorporated into the prepared TCRbeta library. TCRdb independently ran MiXCR on the PCR reads; one entry per CDR3 protein. The sample holds around 360,000 distinct CDR3 sequences, 10% to 13% seen once. Sample: PBMCs from the stem cell graft donor, taken from the stem cell graft. The source of these receptors is a human donor who donated a stem cell graft to a child with acute lymphoblastic leukemia.

In this sample, this clonotype turned up a few times. The CDR3 sequence is CASSQDRRRGSYEQYF. CDR3 bases: TGCGCCAGCAGCCAAGATCGGAGGAGGGGCTCCTACGAGCAGTACTTC. The rearrangement uses TRBV4-1 and TRBJ2-7; a weak D match, TRBD2 (6 bases). In germline, CDR1 is MGHRA, CDR2 YSYEKL. The CDR3 totals 16 residues. Trimming removed 0 bases from V and 0 bases from J, with 12 bases in between.

This clonotype was recorded many times. The chain joins TRBV5-1 to TRBJ2-4; D gene unclear. The CDR3 runs to 17 residues. Germline-derived CDR1 and CDR2 are SGHRS and YFSETQ. V was cut by 4 bases and J by 4 bases, with 21 bases left in between. CDR3 coding DNA: TGCGCCAGCAGCCCCGATGGCCGGAGTCGGAGAAAAAACATTCAGTACTTC. It yields the protein CASSPDGRSRRKNIQYF.

The chain recombines TRBV7-2 with TRBJ1-1; D is unresolved. The length of the CDR3 is 14 residues. V lost 5 bases and J 6 bases, leaving 16 bases between the germline ends. The V gene's germline CDR1 is SGHTA and CDR2 FQGNSA. The CDR3 sequence: CASSPVLANPEAFF. CDR3 DNA sequence: TGTGCCAGCAGCCCGGTCCTGGCCAATCCTGAAGCTTTCTTT.

This clonotype was picked up a small number of times. This chain joins TRBV5-1 and TRBJ1-1; TRBD1 matches 10 bases. Germline CDR1 is SGHRS and CDR2 is YFSETQ. This CDR3 region has 15 residues. The junction had 7 bases not matched to a gene; V was cut back by 4 bases and J by 4 bases. CDR3 sequence (DNA): TGCGCCAGCAGCGCTCTGGGACAGGGGTCCACTGAAGCTTTCTTT. Translated: CASSALGQGSTEAFF.

This clonotype appeared many times. The chain links TRBV29-1 to TRBJ1-1, with 7 positions matching TRBD1. The CDR3 loop spans 13 amino acids. From germline, CDR1 is SQVTM and CDR2 ANQGSEA. Trimming took 3 bases from V and 8 from J; bases not matched to a gene: 9. CDR3 region: CSVEGWDSDEAFF. CDR3 DNA: TGCAGCGTTGAGGGTTGGGACAGTGACGAAGCTTTCTTT.

The rearrangement links TRBV4-1 to TRBJ2-7; maybe TRBD2 (6 bases). V was trimmed by 4 bases and J by 2 bases, leaving 15 bases between them. The CDR3 consists of 15 residues. The germline CDR1 and CDR2 sequences are MGHRA and YSYEKL. The CDR3 DNA sequence: TGCGCCAGCAGCCCCGGGGGAGGATTGCCCTACGAGCAGTACTTC. This sequence encodes CASSPGGGLPYEQYF.

The chain uses TRBV20-1 and TRBJ2-7, with 11 bases lining up with TRBD1. The CDR3 consists of 16 residues. The V gene end was trimmed by 5 bases and the J gene end by 5 bases; junction bases not matched to a gene: 14. Germline V lookup: CDR1 DFQATT, CDR2 SNEGSKA (reference sequence). CDR3 nucleotide sequence: TGCAGTGCTTGGATACCGGGACAGGGGGATATCAACGAGCAGTACTTC. This encodes CSAWIPGQGDINEQYF.

The chain has TRBV9 and TRBJ1-2; perhaps TRBD1 as D (6 bases). The CDR3 totals 13 residues. V lost 0 bases and J lost 8, with 11 bases in between. CDR1 and CDR2 from the germline V gene are SGDLS and YYNGEE. The CDR3 reads CASSVAGADGYTF. DNA of the CDR3: TGTGCCAGCAGCGTAGCAGGGGCTGACGGCTACACCTTC.

There are a few counts of this clonotype. The junction departs from germline at one end; a sequencing error may be responsible. The chain carries TRBV11-2 and TRBJ2-3, with D unresolved. The CDR3 sequence is 16 residues long. The germline V gene encodes CDR1 SGHAT and CDR2 FQNNGV. The CDR3 is CASSIEVGLGTDTQYF. The CDR3 nucleotides read TGTGCCAGCAGCATAGAGGTCGGGCTCGGCACAGATACGCAGTATTTT.

This clonotype was seen ten or more times. This chain links TRBV15 with TRBJ2-5, with D tentatively TRBD1 (5 bases). CDR3 length: 14 residues. The germline CDR1 and CDR2 sequences are LNHNV and YYDKDF (reference sequence). Between the trimmed V and J ends, which lost 0 bases and 5 bases, there was a span of 10 bases. CDR3 in amino acids: CATSRERGWETQYF. The CDR3 DNA reads TGTGCCACCAGCAGAGAAAGGGGCTGGGAGACCCAGTACTTC.

J is TRBJ2-7 and V is TRBV7-2; D possibly matches TRBD1 or TRBD2 (5 bases each). The germline CDR1 and CDR2 sequences are SGHTA and FQGNSA. V was trimmed by 3 bases and J by 7 bases, leaving 13 bases between them. The CDR3 length is 13 residues. The CDR3 sequence: CASSFGLGREQYF. CDR3 nucleotide sequence: TGTGCCAGCAGCTTCGGACTGGGGCGGGAGCAGTACTTC.

The genes are TRBV5-6 and TRBJ2-5; 7 bases match TRBD2. The V gene end was trimmed by 4 bases and the J gene end by 4 bases; junction bases not matched to a gene: 7. The CDR3 is 14 amino acids. Per germline, CDR1 SGHDT and CDR2 YYEEEE. CDR3 DNA sequence: TGTGCCAGCAGCGATGTGGGGGGGGGAGAGACCCAGTACTTC. Translating gives CASSDVGGGETQYF.

This clonotype was recorded many times. This chain links TRBV28 with TRBJ2-1, with 9 bases that match TRBD2. V lost 5 bases, J lost 0 bases, and 5 bases stayed unmatched. The CDR3 has 16 residues. Germline V gene lookup returns CDR1 MDHEN and CDR2 SYDVKM. In nucleotides, the CDR3 is TGTGCCAGCAGTCCATTGACTAGCGGCTCCTACAATGAGCAGTTCTTC. Translation: CASSPLTSGSYNEQFF.

The V and J genes are TRBV6-1 and TRBJ2-1; 7 nucleotides align to TRBD2. V was pared by 4 bases and J by 6 bases, with 9 bases of the junction left unmatched. This CDR3 is built from 15 residues. Germline loops: CDR1 MNHNS, CDR2 SASEGT. CDR3 bases: TGTGCCAGCAGTGGTTCGTCGGGAGGTTTCAATGAGCAGTTCTTC. Translated, it gives CASSGSSGGFNEQFF.

This clonotype appeared a few times. This rearrangement joins TRBV24-1 to TRBJ2-5, with D tentatively TRBD1 (6 bases). The CDR3 is 18 residues long. V lost 4 bases and J 5 bases, leaving 25 bases between the germline ends. Germline V CDR1 and CDR2: KGHDR, SFDVKD. CDR3 in amino acids: CATSDPSRDNQNPETQYF. The CDR3, as DNA: TGTGCCACCAGTGACCCATCCCGGGACAACCAAAACCCGGAGACCCAGTACTTC.

J is TRBJ2-2 and V is TRBV5-1, with unresolved D. Germline assignment: CDR1 SGHRS and CDR2 YFSETQ. Trimming removed 5 bases at V and 7 bases at J, with 18 bases between. The CDR3 totals 15 residues. The CDR3 DNA reads as TGCGCCAGCAGGTCCGGGTCCCTTTCTAACGGGGAGCTGTTTTTT. It codes for CASRSGSLSNGELFF.

A remark on this clonotype: At one end, the junction sequence differs from germline, possibly due to a read error. The rearrangement links TRBV3-1 to TRBJ2-3; perhaps TRBD2 as D (5 bases). This CDR3 is 17 amino acids long. Germline V gives CDR1 LGHDT, CDR2 YNNKEL (reference sequence). CDR3 sequence: CACSQEQRETFTDTQYF. The CDR3 DNA reads as TGTGCCTGCAGCCAAGAGCAGAGGGAGACCTTCACAGATACGCAGTATTTT.

This clonotype was seen only a few times. The chain recombines TRBV4-2 with TRBJ2-2, with 8 bases that match TRBD2. The ends lost 3 bases at V and 6 bases at J; junction bases unmatched: 3. CDR3 length: 14 residues. Germline loops: CDR1 LGHNA, CDR2 YNFKEQ. The CDR3 loop is CASSQGLVAGELFF. For the CDR3, the DNA is TGTGCCAGCAGCCAGGGACTAGTGGCCGGGGAGCTGTTTTTT.

In this sample, this clonotype turned up many times. The chain recombines TRBV4-2 with TRBJ1-2; maybe TRBD1 (6 bases). CDR1 and CDR2 from the germline V gene are LGHNA and YNFKEQ. CDR3 size: 15 residues. Trimming took 1 base from V and 8 from J, leaving 17 bases between them. This CDR3 is CASSQVPTGFEGYTF. The CDR3 coding sequence is TGTGCCAGCAGCCAAGTCCCCACAGGGTTCGAAGGCTACACCTTC.

This clonotype was recorded many times. This chain joins TRBV29-1 and TRBJ2-1; D is tentatively TRBD1 or TRBD2 (5 bases each). V lost 4 bases, J lost 7 bases, and 17 bases lay in between. Germline CDR1 and CDR2: SQVTM and ANQGSEA. The CDR3 extends over 14 amino acids. The CDR3, as DNA: TGCAGCGTTGGTCAGGGAGTAAAGGGTAATGAGCAGTTCTTC. Translated: CSVGQGVKGNEQFF.

This clonotype was recorded a few times. This chain links TRBV5-1 with TRBJ2-7; D is perhaps TRBD2 (6 bases). Germline loops: CDR1 SGHRS, CDR2 YFSETQ. The germline V and J ends were trimmed by 4 bases and 5 bases, with 16 bases remaining between them. The CDR3 loop spans 14 amino acids. CDR3 coding DNA: TGCGCCAGCAGCCCGTACGGGAGTAGCGACGAGCAGTACTTC. This translates into CASSPYGSSDEQYF.

This clonotype was counted between two and nine times. V usage is TRBV29-1 and J usage is TRBJ2-2, with D perhaps TRBD2 (6 bases). V lost 3 bases and J lost 7, with 12 bases in between. This CDR3 comprises 13 residues. Germline loops: CDR1 SQVTM, CDR2 ANQGSEA. CDR3 in DNA: TGCAGCGTTGAGGGTCAGGGAGGCGGGGAGCTGTTTTTT. This sequence encodes CSVEGQGGGELFF.

The chain employs TRBV7-8 and TRBJ2-2, with D possibly being TRBD2 (7 bases). CDR1 and CDR2 from the germline V gene are SGHVS and FQNEAQ. Trimming took off 5 bases at V and 5 bases at J, with 21 bases between the two ends. The CDR3 contains 17 residues. The DNA of the CDR3 is TGTGCCAGCAGCCCGGTGGGGGCGGGAGTTCAAACCGGGGAGCTGTTTTTT. Encoded protein: CASSPVGAGVQTGELFF.